These 18 T cell receptor beta chains share one sample of origin, sequenced in a study of CD8 T cells in ankylosing spondylitis. Points from the study as a whole: A motif of 7 to 9 highly homologous TCR beta variants was seen as apparently characteristic of ankylosing spondylitis blood.

MiXCR was run by TCRdb on the 5' RACE reads, yielding one entry per CDR3 protein. The sample consists of approximately 400,000 distinct CDR3 sequences, about 24% of them appearing once. Their antigens remain unidentified. What was sequenced was blood, either unsorted or a sorted T cell fraction (not recorded which). These receptors were obtained from a male donor with ankylosing spondylitis.

The CDR3 loop reads CASTQNPGTGYGYTF. CDR3 DNA: TGTGCCAGCACTCAAAACCCCGGGACAGGGTATGGCTACACCTTC. The rearrangement links TRBV7-8 to TRBJ1-2; 9 bases agree with TRBD1. Germline CDR1 reads SGHVS; CDR2 reads FQNEAQ. The CDR3 is 15 residues long. J gave up 5 bases and V 7 bases, and 11 bases lay outside the gene matches.

This clonotype was detected only a few times. CDR3 amino acids: CASTNRVTVRDTGELFF. The CDR3 DNA reads as TGTGCCAGCACCAACAGGGTAACGGTGCGAGACACCGGGGAGCTGTTTTTT. V and J are TRBV7-9 and TRBJ2-2; D perhaps matches TRBD1 (6 bases). Germline assignment: CDR1 SEHNR and CDR2 FQNEAQ (reference sequence). The CDR3 totals 17 residues. The V end lost 7 bases, the J end lost 3 bases, and 21 bases lay between the germline ends.

CDR3 in DNA: TGTGCCAGTAGTACCAAAGGCGGTGGGGGAAGGTATGGCTACACCTTC. Its translation: CASSTKGGGGRYGYTF. This chain connects TRBV19 to TRBJ1-2; D may be TRBD1 (5 bases). The germline gives CDR1 LNHDA, CDR2 SQIVND (reference sequence). V lost 4 bases and J lost 5, with 20 bases in between. This CDR3 is 16 amino acids long. Supplemented by reference TRBV19 and TRBJ1-2, the full variable domain reads DGGITQSPKYLFRKEGQNVTLSCEQNLNHDAMYWYRQDPGQGLRLIYYSQIVNDFQKGDIAEGYSVSREKKESFPLTVTSAQKNPTAFYLCASSTKGGGGRYGYTFGSGTRLTVV.

V usage is TRBV7-2 and J usage is TRBJ2-7; D may be TRBD2 (7 bases). V dropped 5 bases and J dropped 2 bases, with 16 bases sitting between them. Germline CDR1 is SGHTA and CDR2 is FQGNSA. This CDR3 spans 15 amino acids. This chain's CDR3 is CASSIMGGTTYEQYF. The DNA for the CDR3 is TGTGCCAGCAGCATCATGGGGGGGACAACCTACGAGCAGTACTTC.

The J gene is TRBJ1-1, the V gene TRBV20-1; 7 bases align to TRBD1. CDR3 size: 12 residues. V gave up 2 bases and J gave up 9 bases; unmatched junction bases: 6. Germline V lookup: CDR1 DFQATT, CDR2 SNEGSKA (reference sequence). The CDR3: CSARLPTGKAFF. CDR3 nucleotides: TGCAGTGCTAGATTGCCGACAGGGAAAGCTTTCTTT.

This clonotype was observed a handful of times. The chain carries TRBV3-1 and TRBJ2-3; D call uncertain. This CDR3 is 13 amino acids long. Germline lookup yields CDR1 LGHDT and CDR2 YNNKEL (reference sequence). Trimming removed 0 bases from V and 3 bases from J, with 4 bases in between. Here the CDR3 DNA reads TGTGCCAGCAGCCAAGAGTGGACAGATACGCAGTATTTT. This translates into CASSQEWTDTQYF.

To note about this clonotype: One end of the junction varies from germline; a read error may be responsible. The V and J genes are TRBV20-1 and TRBJ2-5, with 10 bases fitting TRBD2. Germline lookup yields CDR1 DFQATT and CDR2 SNEGSKA (reference sequence). This CDR3 is built from 14 residues. The CDR3 reads CSAQLAGAQVTQYF. The CDR3 DNA is TGCAGTGCCCAGCTAGCGGGAGCCCAAGTGACCCAGTACTTC.

This clonotype was counted only a few times. This chain joins TRBV5-1 and TRBJ2-7; TRBD2 aligns across 10 bases. The junction had 1 base not matched to a gene; V was cut back by 4 bases and J by 6 bases. The CDR3 has 12 residues. Germline values: CDR1 SGHRS, CDR2 YFSETQ. The DNA for the CDR3 is TGCGCCAGCAGCCGGACTAGCGGCGAGCAGTACTTC. This gives the protein CASSRTSGEQYF. The whole variable domain, remainder taken from reference TRBV5-1 and TRBJ2-7, is KAGVTQTPRYLIKTRGQQVTLSCSPISGHRSVSWYQQTPGQGLQFLFEYFSETQRNKGNFPGRFSGRQFSNSRSEMNVSTLELGDSALYLCASSRTSGEQYFGPGTRLTVT.

This clonotype was seen only once. The DNA of the CDR3 is TGTGCCAGCAGCCTGTTACTAGCAAATGAGCAGTTCTTC. This codes for CASSLLLANEQFF. The V and J genes are TRBV14 and TRBJ2-1; TRBD2 is a possible D gene (6 bases). The CDR3 loop spans 13 amino acids. V lost 4 bases and J lost 7, with 11 bases in between. In germline, CDR1 is SGHDN, CDR2 FVKESK.

This clonotype was seen more than once but under ten times. The chain is built from TRBV12-3 or TRBV12-4 and TRBJ1-6; D is uncertain. The CDR3 is 16 residues long. Trimming shortened V by 4 bases and J by 0 bases, and 10 bases separated the two germline ends. The CDR3 nucleotides are TGTGCCAGCAGTTACGGTGCCAGCTCCTATAATTCACCCCTCCACTTT. This translates into CASSYGASSYNSPLHF.

This clonotype was found a few times. This chain uses TRBV28 with TRBJ1-2, with a possible D match to TRBD1 (6 bases). The CDR3 spans 14 residues. The V end was cut by 3 bases, the J end by 7 bases, with 15 bases between. Germline V gene lookup returns CDR1 MDHEN and CDR2 SYDVKM. The CDR3, as DNA: TGTGCCAGCAGTTTGTCCTCAGGGGCGCGTGGCTACACCTTC. This codes for CASSLSSGARGYTF.

This clonotype was observed many times. The chain is built from TRBV12-3 or TRBV12-4 and TRBJ2-4; D not certain. CDR3 length: 15 amino acids. The germline V and J ends were trimmed by 5 bases and 8 bases, with 19 bases remaining between them. The CDR3 loop is CASSLTDRSEDIQYF. The CDR3 nucleotides are TGTGCCAGCAGTCTTACGGACCGAAGTGAGGACATTCAGTACTTC.

This clonotype has just a few counts. The chain joins TRBV29-1 to TRBJ2-1; 13 bases line up with TRBD2. The CDR3 is 15 residues long. Germline loops: CDR1 SQVTM, CDR2 ANQGSEA. After removal of 4 bases from V and 9 bases from J, the junction contained 9 bases not matched to a gene. The CDR3 bases are TGCAGCGTTGGGGGACTAGCGGGAAAGTATAGTGAGCAGTTCTTC. Its translation is CSVGGLAGKYSEQFF.

This chain links TRBV6-5 with TRBJ2-2; possibly TRBD1 for D (5 bases). The CDR3 runs to 15 residues. Trimming left V 0 bases short and J 7 bases short, with 12 bases between. The germline CDR1 and CDR2 sequences are MNHEY and SVGAGI. CDR3 protein: CASSYSLRQGGELFF. Written as DNA, the CDR3 is TGTGCCAGCAGTTACTCTCTTCGTCAGGGCGGGGAGCTGTTTTTT.

A few counts support this clonotype. V is TRBV5-1 and J is TRBJ1-1, with D tentatively TRBD1 (5 bases). CDR1 and CDR2 (germline): SGHRS, YFSETQ. With 3 bases removed from V and 4 bases from J, the gap between germline ends came to 13 bases. This CDR3 spans 14 amino acids. The CDR3 sequence: CASSSNSGGTEAFF. The CDR3 region has the DNA TGCGCCAGCAGCTCCAACTCGGGGGGCACTGAAGCTTTCTTT.

This clonotype was observed a handful of times. J is TRBJ1-1 and V is TRBV5-6; possibly TRBD1 for D (5 bases). CDR3 length: 14 amino acids. From germline, CDR1 is SGHDT and CDR2 YYEEEE. V lost 4 bases and J 7 bases, leaving 17 bases between the germline ends. In nucleotides, the CDR3 is TGTGCCAGCAGCGCCGCCCGAGGGGCCCTTGAAGCTTTCTTT. Its protein product is CASSAARGALEAFF.

This clonotype showed up just a few times. The V and J genes are TRBV5-1 and TRBJ1-1; a weak D match, TRBD1 (6 bases). This CDR3 has 15 amino acids. V lost 4 bases and J 2 bases, leaving 15 bases between the germline ends. Germline V CDR1 and CDR2: SGHRS, YFSETQ. The CDR3 loop reads CASSRTGTSNTEAFF. DNA of the CDR3: TGCGCCAGCAGCAGAACAGGGACCTCAAACACTGAAGCTTTCTTT. The complete variable domain, with remaining parts taken from reference TRBV5-1 and TRBJ1-1, reads KAGVTQTPRYLIKTRGQQVTLSCSPISGHRSVSWYQQTPGQGLQFLFEYFSETQRNKGNFPGRFSGRQFSNSRSEMNVSTLELGDSALYLCASSRTGTSNTEAFFGQGTRLTVV.

At least ten counts were recorded for this clonotype. One junction end does not reproduce the germline sequence, and a read error may be involved. The chain links TRBV12-3 or TRBV12-4 to TRBJ2-1; D may be TRBD1 (6 bases). This CDR3 region has 15 residues. CDR3 in amino acids: CASSLDRSSYNEQFF. The CDR3 nucleotides are TGTGCCAGCAGCTTAGACAGGTCTTCCTACAATGAGCAGTTCTTC.